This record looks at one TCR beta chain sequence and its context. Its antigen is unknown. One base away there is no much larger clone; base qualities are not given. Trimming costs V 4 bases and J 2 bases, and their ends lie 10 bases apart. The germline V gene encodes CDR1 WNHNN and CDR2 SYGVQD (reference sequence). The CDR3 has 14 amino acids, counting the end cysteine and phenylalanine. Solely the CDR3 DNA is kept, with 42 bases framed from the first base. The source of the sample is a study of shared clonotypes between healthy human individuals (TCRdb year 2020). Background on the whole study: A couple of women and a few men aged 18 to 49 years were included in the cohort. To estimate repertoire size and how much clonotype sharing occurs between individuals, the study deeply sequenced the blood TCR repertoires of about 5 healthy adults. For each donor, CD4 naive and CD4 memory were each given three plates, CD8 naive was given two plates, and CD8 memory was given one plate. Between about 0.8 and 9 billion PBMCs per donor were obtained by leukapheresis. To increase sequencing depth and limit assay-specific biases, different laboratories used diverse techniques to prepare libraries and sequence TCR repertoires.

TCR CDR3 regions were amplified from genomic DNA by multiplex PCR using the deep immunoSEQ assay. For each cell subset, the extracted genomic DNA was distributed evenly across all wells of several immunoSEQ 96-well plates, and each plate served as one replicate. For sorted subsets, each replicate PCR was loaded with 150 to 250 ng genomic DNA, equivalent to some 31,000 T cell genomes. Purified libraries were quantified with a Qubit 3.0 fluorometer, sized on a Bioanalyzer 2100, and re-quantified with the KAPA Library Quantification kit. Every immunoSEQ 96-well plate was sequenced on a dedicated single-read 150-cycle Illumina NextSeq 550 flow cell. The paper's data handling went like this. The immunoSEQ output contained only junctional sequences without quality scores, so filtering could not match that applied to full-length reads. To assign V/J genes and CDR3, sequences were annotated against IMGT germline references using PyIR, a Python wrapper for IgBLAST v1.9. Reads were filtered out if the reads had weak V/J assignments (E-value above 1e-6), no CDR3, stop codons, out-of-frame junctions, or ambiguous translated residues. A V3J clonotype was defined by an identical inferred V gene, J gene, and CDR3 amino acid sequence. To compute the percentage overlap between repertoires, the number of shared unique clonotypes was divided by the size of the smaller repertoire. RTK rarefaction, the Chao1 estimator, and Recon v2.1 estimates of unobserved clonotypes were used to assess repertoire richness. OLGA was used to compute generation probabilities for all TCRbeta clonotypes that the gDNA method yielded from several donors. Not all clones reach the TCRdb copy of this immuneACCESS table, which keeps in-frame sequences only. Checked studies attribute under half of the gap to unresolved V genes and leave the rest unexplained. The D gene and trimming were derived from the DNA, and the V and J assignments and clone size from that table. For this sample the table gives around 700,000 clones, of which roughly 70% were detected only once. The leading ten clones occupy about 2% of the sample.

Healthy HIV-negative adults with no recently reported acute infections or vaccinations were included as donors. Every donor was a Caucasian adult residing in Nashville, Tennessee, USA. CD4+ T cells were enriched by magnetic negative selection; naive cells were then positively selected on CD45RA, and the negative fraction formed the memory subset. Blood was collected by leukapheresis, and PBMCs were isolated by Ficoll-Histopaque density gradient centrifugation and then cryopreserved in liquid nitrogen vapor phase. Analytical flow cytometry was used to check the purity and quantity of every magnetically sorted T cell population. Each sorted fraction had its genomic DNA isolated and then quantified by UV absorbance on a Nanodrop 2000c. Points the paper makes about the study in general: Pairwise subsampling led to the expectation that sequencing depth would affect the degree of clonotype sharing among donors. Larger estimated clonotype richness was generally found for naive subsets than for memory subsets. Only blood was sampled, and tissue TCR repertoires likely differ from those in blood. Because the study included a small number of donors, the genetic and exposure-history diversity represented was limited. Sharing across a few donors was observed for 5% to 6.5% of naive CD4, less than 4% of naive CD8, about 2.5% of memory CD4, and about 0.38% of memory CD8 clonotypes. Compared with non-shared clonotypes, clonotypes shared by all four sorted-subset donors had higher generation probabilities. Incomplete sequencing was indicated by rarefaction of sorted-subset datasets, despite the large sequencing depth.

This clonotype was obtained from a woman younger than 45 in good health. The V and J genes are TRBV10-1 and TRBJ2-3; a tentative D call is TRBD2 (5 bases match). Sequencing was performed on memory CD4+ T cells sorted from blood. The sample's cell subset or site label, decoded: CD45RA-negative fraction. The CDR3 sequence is CASSAGGPTDTQYF. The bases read TGCGCCAGCAGTGCCGGAGGTCCCACAGATACGCAGTATTTT.